A selection of T cell receptor beta chains follows, all from one sample in a study of response to subunit inactivated influenza vaccine. MiXCR was run by TCRdb on the RT-PCR reads, yielding one entry per CDR3 protein. Of about 480,000 distinct CDR3 sequences listed, 9.5% to 13% were seen once; the top ten hold roughly 12%. The sample was PBMCs from blood, taken about 6 weeks after vaccination. These receptors originate from a man aged 50 to 60 who received an inactivated influenza vaccine. Each CDR3 is given with its conserved first and last residue. D genes are given only for firm matches. Expanded clones are given a class, and other clones once, few, many or no size at all.

TRBV5-1	few	TRBD2	TRBJ2-3	TGCGCCAGCACCTGGGAGGGCCGGCGGCCAGATACGCAGTATTTT	CASTWEGRRPDTQYF
TRBV30	NA	TRBD1	TRBJ2-7	TGTGCCTGGTTGGGGCAAGGACAGGAAACCTACGAGCAGTACTTC	CAWLGQGQETYEQYF
TRBV4-3	NA	NA	TRBJ1-2	TGCGCCAGCAGCCAAGCGGCAGGGTTCTATGGCTACACCTTC	CASSQAAGFYGYTF
TRBV5-1	NA	NA	TRBJ1-5	TGCGCCAGCAGCCCCGGGACGGAGGGAGGGCCCCAGCATTTT	CASSPGTEGGPQHF
TRBV14	few	NA	TRBJ1-2	TGTGCCAGCAGCCAAGGGGCAGGAAGATATGGCTACACCTTC	CASSQGAGRYGYTF
TRBV20-1	few	NA	TRBJ1-5	TGCAGTGCTAGAGATTACAGAGATAGCAATCAGCCCCAGCATTTT	CSARDYRDSNQPQHF
TRBV3-1	few	NA	TRBJ2-2	TGTGCCAGCAGCCCCCGCCAGGTCCCCACCACCGGGGAGCTGTTTTTT	CASSPRQVPTTGELFF
TRBV27	NA	NA	TRBJ2-7	TGTGCCAGCAGGCAAAGAGAGGCCCACGAGCAGTACTTC	CASRQREAHEQYF
TRBV27	NA	NA	TRBJ2-4	TGTGCCAGCAGTTTTGTAGGCCTAGCCAAAAACATTCAGTACTTC	CASSFVGLAKNIQYF
TRBV5-1	few	TRBD1	TRBJ1-5	TGCGCCAGCAGCTTACAGGGGGCTGGGGAGCCCCAGCATTTT	CASSLQGAGEPQHF
TRBV12-5	NA	NA	TRBJ2-3	TGTGCTAGTGGTTTGGGAGGGGTTAGCTCGCAGTATTTT	CASGLGGVSSQYF
TRBV6-5	NA	TRBD1	TRBJ2-2	TGTGCCAGCAGTTACGAGGGGGCCCGTATTCCCGGGGAGCTGTTTTTT	CASSYEGARIPGELFF
TRBV9	many	TRBD2	TRBJ2-7	TGTGCCAGCAGCGTGGGGACTAGGGGCAGCGAGCAGTACTTC	CASSVGTRGSEQYF
TRBV30	NA	NA	TRBJ2-1	TGTGCCTGGAGTGTATCCCACAATGAGCAGTTCTTC	CAWSVSHNEQFF
TRBV3-1	many	NA	TRBJ2-1	TGTGCCAGCAGCCAAGTCTCGGTTCATGAGCAGTTCTTC	CASSQVSVHEQFF
TRBV7-6	many	NA	TRBJ2-3	TGTGCCAGCAGCTTAGTTGGGGTTCGTGGCGTAGATACGCAGTATTTT	CASSLVGVRGVDTQYF
TRBV20-1	few	NA	TRBJ1-4	TGCAGTGCCCACTCGGCACCGTGGGAAAAACTGTTTTTT	CSAHSAPWEKLFF
TRBV7-9	few	TRBD2	TRBJ2-1	TGTGCCACCCGGGAGCTAGCGGGAGAGCCGGGGTTCTTC	CATRELAGEPGFF
TRBV20-1	few	NA	TRBJ1-1	TGCAGTGCTGGTGCCGGGAGGGACGCTTTCTTT	CSAGAGRDAFF
TRBV7-8	few	NA	TRBJ2-7	TGTGCCAGCACCCCAACGAGGGTATTCGTCTCCTACGAGCAGTACTTC	CASTPTRVFVSYEQYF
TRBV11-2	few	NA	TRBJ2-7	TGTGCCAGCAGCTTAACCCTCACGGTCCGGGAGATCCACGAGCAGTACTTC	CASSLTLTVREIHEQYF
TRBV5-1	NA	NA	TRBJ1-1	TGCGCCAGCAGCCCCAGGGATGGTGGGGGCACTGAAGCTTTCTTT	CASSPRDGGGTEAFF
TRBV7-8	many	NA	TRBJ2-7	TGTGCCAGCAGCGCCGCTAGGACCGGGCGTTTGGAGCAGTACTTC	CASSAARTGRLEQYF
TRBV7-2	few	TRBD1	TRBJ2-2	TGTGCCAGCAGCTCAGGACAGGGGGCGACCACCGGGGAGCTGTTTTTT	CASSSGQGATTGELFF
TRBV5-1	NA	TRBD1	TRBJ1-6	TGCGCCAGCAGATACGGACAGGGAGGTCATAATTCACCCCTCCACTTT	CASRYGQGGHNSPLHF